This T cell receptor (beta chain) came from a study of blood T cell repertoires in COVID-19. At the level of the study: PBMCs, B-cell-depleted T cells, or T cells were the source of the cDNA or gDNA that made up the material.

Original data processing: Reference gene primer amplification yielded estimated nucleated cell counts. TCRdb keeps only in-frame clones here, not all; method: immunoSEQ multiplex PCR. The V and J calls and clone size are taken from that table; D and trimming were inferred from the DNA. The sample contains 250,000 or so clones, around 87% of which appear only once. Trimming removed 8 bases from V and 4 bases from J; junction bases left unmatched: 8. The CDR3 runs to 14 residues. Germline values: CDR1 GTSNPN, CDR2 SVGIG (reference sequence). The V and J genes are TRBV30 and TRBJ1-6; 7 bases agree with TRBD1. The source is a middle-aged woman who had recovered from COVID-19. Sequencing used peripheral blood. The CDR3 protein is CARPTGMYNSPLHF. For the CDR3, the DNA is TGTGCCAGACCGACAGGGATGTATAATTCACCCCTCCACTTT.